These 8 T cell receptor beta chains came from one sample sequenced in a study of blood T cell repertoires in COVID-19. The method was immunoSEQ multiplex PCR; TCRdb's version includes in-frame clones alone and lacks a portion of them. The sample has about 210,000 clones, around 82% seen once; the top ten hold under 3.5%. The material sequenced was peripheral blood. These receptors came from a man aged 50 or older with active or convalescent COVID-19.

DNA of the CDR3: TGTGCCAGCAGTTACCGACAGACCCACGAGCAGTACTTC. Amino acids: CASSYRQTHEQYF. The gene calls are TRBV6-2 or TRBV6-3 and TRBJ2-7; D possibly corresponds to TRBD1 (5 bases). V lost 2 bases to trimming and J lost 5 bases, with 10 bases between them. The CDR3 spans 13 residues. Germline V lookup: CDR1 MNHEY, CDR2 SVGEGT.

This rearrangement joins TRBV7-9 to TRBJ2-3, with D hard to call. The V and J ends lost 4 bases and 5 bases respectively, with 7 bases between them. The CDR3 extends over 12 amino acids. The V gene's germline CDR1 is SEHNR and CDR2 FQNEAQ (reference sequence). The DNA for the CDR3 is TGTGCCAGCAGCTCCCACTTAGATACGCAGTATTTT. Translating gives CASSSHLDTQYF.

The chain has TRBV9 and TRBJ1-2; TRBD1 is a possible D gene (6 bases). From germline, CDR1 is SGDLS and CDR2 YYNGEE. V lost 7 bases and J lost 0, with 16 bases in between. This CDR3 has 15 amino acids. CDR3 bases: TGTGCCAGCGAATCAGGGGCGAATACTAACTATGGCTACACCTTC. Its translation is CASESGANTNYGYTF. Using reference TRBV9 and TRBJ1-2 for the parts outside the CDR3, the full variable domain is DSGVTQTPKHLITATGQRVTLRCSPRSGDLSVYWYQQSLDQGLQFLIQYYNGEERAKGNILERFSAQQFPDLHSELNLSSLELGDSALYFCASESGANTNYGYTFGSGTRLTVV.

This clone was detected only once. This chain connects TRBV13 to TRBJ1-1; tentative D call: TRBD1 (5 bases). The CDR3 has 14 amino acids. The germline V gene encodes CDR1 PRHDT and CDR2 FYEKMQ (reference sequence). Between the trimmed V and J ends, which lost 7 bases and 0 bases, there was a span of 12 bases. The CDR3 DNA reads TGTGCCAGCACCTTGGGGGGGTTGAACACTGAAGCTTTCTTT. The encoded protein is CASTLGGLNTEAFF. Using reference TRBV13 and TRBJ1-1 for the parts outside the CDR3, the full variable domain is AAGVIQSPRHLIKEKRETATLKCYPIPRHDTVYWYQQGPGQDPQFLISFYEKMQSDKGSIPDRFSAQQFSDYHSELNMSSLELGDSALYFCASTLGGLNTEAFFGQGTRLTVV.

The V call is TRBV5-1, the J call TRBJ1-3; no clear D gene. Trimming shortened V by 0 bases and J by 1 base, and 5 bases separated the two germline ends. The CDR3 consists of 14 residues. Germline assignment: CDR1 SGHRS and CDR2 YFSETQ. CDR3 amino acids: CASSLVSSGNTIYF. CDR3 in DNA: TGCGCCAGCAGCTTGGTGTCGTCTGGAAACACCATATATTTT.

This clone showed up just a few times. This chain uses TRBV5-4 with TRBJ1-2; 7 nucleotides agree with TRBD1. This CDR3 region has 14 residues. CDR1 and CDR2 from the germline V gene are SGHNT and YYREEE (reference sequence). V gave up 3 bases and J gave up 8 bases; unmatched junction bases: 10. The CDR3: CASSSPGQPDGYTF. The CDR3 DNA follows: TGTGCCAGCAGCTCGCCGGGACAGCCAGACGGCTACACCTTC.

The rearrangement uses TRBV5-1 and TRBJ1-6; 9 nucleotides align to TRBD1. V was clipped by 0 bases and J by 7 bases; unmatched bases: 2. The CDR3 spans 15 residues. Germline CDR1 is SGHRS and CDR2 is YFSETQ. Here the CDR3 DNA reads TGCGCCAGCAGCTTGGGACAGGGGGTCAATTCACCCCTCCACTTT. This codes for CASSLGQGVNSPLHF.

The J gene is TRBJ1-2, the V gene TRBV7-9; the match to TRBD1 covers 10 bases. The CDR3 extends over 18 amino acids. Germline trimming cut 0 bases from V and 0 bases from J; bases unmatched to any gene: 7. CDR1 and CDR2 (germline): SEHNR, FQNEAQ (reference sequence). CDR3 in amino acids: CASSLARDRGLANYGYTF. The CDR3, as DNA: TGTGCCAGCAGCTTAGCGAGGGACAGGGGCCTTGCTAACTATGGCTACACCTTC.